This T cell receptor beta chain was captured in a study of T cells in localized non-small cell lung cancer. The study's findings and limits: Among blood samples, higher T cell density accompanied longer overall survival.

Libraries were prepared by immunoSEQ multiplex PCR; TCRdb keeps only in-frame clonotypes and omits some of them. The table has some 54,000 clones, around 80% seen once. For this clone: As yet, its antigen is unknown.

This CDR3 has 14 residues. Germline CDR1 is SNHLY and CDR2 is FYNNEI. The V gene end was trimmed by 4 bases and the J gene end by 4 bases; junction bases not matched to a gene: 5. The source material was PBMCs, sampled before any cancer treatment. The chain recombines TRBV2 with TRBJ2-7; 9 positions match TRBD2. The origin of this receptor is a woman aged 35 to 75 with stage II lung adenocarcinoma. In DNA, the CDR3 is TGTGCCAGCAGTGCCGGGCGGGGGGGATACGAGCAGTACTTC. Protein: CASSAGRGGYEQYF.